Each of the 17 T cell receptor beta chains below was sequenced from the same sample in a study of blood T cell repertoires in COVID-19. Some clones are missing from TCRdb's copy, which holds only in-frame ones; the method was immunoSEQ multiplex PCR. The sample records 30,000 to 45,000 clones, about 81% being singletons. Sequencing input: peripheral blood. These receptors came from a human donor in a cohort sampled during active or convalescent COVID-19. The donor label of this sample is uncertain.

The rearrangement joins TRBV30 to TRBJ1-4; 8 positions agree with TRBD1. Germline CDR1 and CDR2: GTSNPN and SVGIG (reference sequence). With 7 bases clipped from V and 8 bases from J, the junction kept 6 bases outside the gene matches. The CDR3 runs to 12 residues. The CDR3 reads CALQGAGEKLFF. CDR3 coding DNA: TGTGCCTTGCAGGGGGCGGGAGAAAAACTGTTTTTT. Filled out from reference TRBV30 and TRBJ1-4, the complete variable domain reads SQTIHQWPATLVQPVGSPLSLECTVEGTSNPNLYWYRQAAGRGLQLLFYSVGIGQISSEVPQNLSASRPQDRQFILSSKKLLLSDSGFYLCALQGAGEKLFFGSGTQLSVL.

This clone was picked up a small number of times. The rearrangement links TRBV27 to TRBJ2-1, with a weak D call TRBD2 (5 bases). This CDR3 region has 15 residues. Germline V gene data show CDR1 as MNHEY and CDR2 as SMNVEV (reference sequence). The V and J ends lost 1 base and 0 bases respectively, with 7 bases between them. CDR3 region: CASSLLGGSYNEQFF. The CDR3 nucleotides read TGTGCCAGCAGTTTATTAGGAGGCTCCTACAATGAGCAGTTCTTC.

The chain has TRBV24-1 and TRBJ1-1; no clear D gene. CDR1 is KGHDR and CDR2 is SFDVKD in the germline V gene. The CDR3 runs 12 residues. Trimming took off 3 bases at V and 5 bases at J, with 6 bases between the two ends. CDR3 sequence: CATSDERTEAFF. As DNA, the CDR3 is TGTGCCACCAGTGATGAGAGAACTGAAGCTTTCTTT.

The CDR3 loop is CASSVRQGNTGELFF. The CDR3 coding sequence is TGTGCCAGCAGCGTTCGACAGGGGAACACCGGGGAGCTGTTTTTT. The chain joins TRBV11-2 to TRBJ2-2; 7 positions agree with TRBD1. V lost 5 bases, J lost 1 base, and 4 bases stayed unmatched. CDR3 length: 15 amino acids. Per the germline V gene, CDR1 is SGHAT and CDR2 is FQNNGV.

The V and J genes are TRBV6-5 and TRBJ2-3; no firm D call. The CDR3 spans 14 residues. Germline V gene data show CDR1 as MNHEY and CDR2 as SVGAGI. Between the trimmed V and J ends, which lost 6 bases and 0 bases, there was a span of 10 bases. CDR3 DNA: TGTGCCAGCAGGATTGGCGGCAGCACAGATACGCAGTATTTT. Translation: CASRIGGSTDTQYF.

The chain links TRBV2 to TRBJ1-4; D is uncertain. Trimming shortened V by 2 bases and J by 2 bases, and 6 bases separated the two germline ends. This CDR3 is 14 amino acids long. The germline CDR1 and CDR2 sequences are SNHLY and FYNNEI. The CDR3 loop is CASSEHNTNEKLFF. The CDR3 DNA follows: TGTGCCAGCAGTGAACACAACACTAATGAAAAACTGTTTTTT.

The V call is TRBV30, the J call TRBJ1-1, with a tentative D call TRBD1 (6 bases). The CDR3 runs to 14 residues. From germline, CDR1 is GTSNPN and CDR2 SVGIG (reference sequence). V was trimmed by 3 bases and J by 0 bases, leaving 11 bases between them. CDR3 protein: CAWRGGGMNTEAFF. Here the CDR3 DNA reads TGTGCCTGGAGGGGAGGGGGGATGAACACTGAAGCTTTCTTT.

The genes are TRBV9 and TRBJ2-7; tentative D call: TRBD1 (6 bases). Germline CDR1 and CDR2: SGDLS and YYNGEE. Trimming took 4 bases from V and 6 from J, leaving 11 bases between them. The length of the CDR3 is 12 residues. The CDR3 coding sequence is TGTGCCAGCAGCTTACCAGGGGTCGAGCAGTACTTC. This sequence encodes CASSLPGVEQYF.

CDR3 amino acids: CASSYDGRGGGYTF. The CDR3 bases are TGTGCCAGCAGTTATGACGGAAGGGGCGGTGGCTACACCTTC. The rearrangement joins TRBV6-5 to TRBJ1-2; D possibly corresponds to TRBD1 (5 bases). The CDR3 covers 14 residues. V dropped 3 bases and J dropped 7 bases, with 15 bases sitting between them. CDR1 and CDR2 (germline): MNHEY, SVGAGI.

This clone appeared once. The chain carries TRBV7-9 and TRBJ2-1; possible D gene TRBD1, 6 bases. CDR3 length equals 14 residues. Germline V lookup: CDR1 SEHNR, CDR2 FQNEAQ (reference sequence). Deletions cut 3 bases from V and 6 bases from J, with 12 bases between. CDR3: CASSFGEGGNEQFF. In nucleotides, the CDR3 is TGTGCCAGCAGCTTCGGTGAAGGGGGCAATGAGCAGTTCTTC. The whole variable domain, filled in from reference TRBV7-9 and TRBJ2-1, reads DTGVSQNPRHKITKRGQNVTFRCDPISEHNRLYWYRQTLGQGPEFLTYFQNEAQLEKSRLLSDRFSAERPKGSFSTLEIQRTEQGDSAMYLCASSFGEGGNEQFFGPGTRLTVL.

The chain uses TRBV13 and TRBJ2-5; 7 nucleotides line up with TRBD2. V trimming: 2 bases; J trimming: 4 bases; junction bases outside the gene matches: 7. CDR3 size: 15 residues. Germline values: CDR1 PRHDT, CDR2 FYEKMQ (reference sequence). This CDR3 reads CASSLYGRAPETQYF. In DNA, the CDR3 is TGTGCCAGCAGCTTATATGGGAGGGCCCCAGAGACCCAGTACTTC.

This rearrangement joins TRBV3-1 (or the pseudogene TRBV3-2) to TRBJ2-2, with 8 bases lining up with TRBD2. The CDR3 runs 15 residues. Germline loops: CDR1 LGHDT, CDR2 YNNKEL (reference sequence). Germline trimming cut 5 bases from V and 6 bases from J; bases unmatched to any gene: 8. The CDR3 region has the DNA TGTGCCAGCAGCGCCGTAGCGGGAAGGGCCGGGGAGCTGTTTTTT. It codes for CASSAVAGRAGELFF.

The chain recombines TRBV12-3 or TRBV12-4 with TRBJ1-2; 12 positions match TRBD1. There are 13 residues in the CDR3. Trimming cost V 6 bases and J 6 bases; bases outside gene matches: 2. CDR3 DNA: TGTGCCAGCAGCGGGACAGGGGGCGATGGCTACACCTTC. Amino acid sequence: CASSGTGGDGYTF.

This clone was observed a single time. The rearrangement joins TRBV13 to TRBJ2-3; D might be TRBD2 (6 bases). The CDR3 runs 13 residues. Looked up from germline, CDR1 is PRHDT and CDR2 is FYEKMQ (reference sequence). The V gene lost 1 base and the J gene lost 5 bases, with 7 bases spanning the gap. The DNA of the CDR3 is TGTGCCAGCAGCTTAGACGGGAGAGATACGCAGTATTTT. This sequence encodes CASSLDGRDTQYF.

This clone was observed a handful of times. The V call is TRBV15, the J call TRBJ1-4, with a weak D call TRBD1 (6 bases). The CDR3 length is 15 residues. CDR1 and CDR2 (germline): LNHNV, YYDKDF (reference sequence). V lost 1 base, J lost 8 bases, and 14 bases lay in between. The CDR3 nucleotides read TGTGCCACCAGCAGAGGGGGGCAGGGATTAGAAAAACTGTTTTTT. It encodes CATSRGGQGLEKLFF.

This clone was recorded only once. The chain recombines TRBV27 with TRBJ2-4, with D unclear. This CDR3 has 15 residues. V lost 2 bases, J lost 1 base, and 9 bases lay in between. CDR1 and CDR2 from the germline V gene are MNHEY and SMNVEV (reference sequence). The CDR3 nucleotides are TGTGCCAGCAGTTTAATGTACACGGCCAAAAACATTCAGTACTTC. Translating gives CASSLMYTAKNIQYF.

This chain joins TRBV24-1 and TRBJ1-2; D may be TRBD1 (5 bases). CDR3 length: 12 residues. V gave up 4 bases and J gave up 11 bases, with 13 bases separating them. CDR1 and CDR2 from the germline V gene are KGHDR and SFDVKD. CDR3 sequence (DNA): TGTGCCACCAGTGAGCCGGGACTCCCGTACACCTTC. Amino acids: CATSEPGLPYTF.